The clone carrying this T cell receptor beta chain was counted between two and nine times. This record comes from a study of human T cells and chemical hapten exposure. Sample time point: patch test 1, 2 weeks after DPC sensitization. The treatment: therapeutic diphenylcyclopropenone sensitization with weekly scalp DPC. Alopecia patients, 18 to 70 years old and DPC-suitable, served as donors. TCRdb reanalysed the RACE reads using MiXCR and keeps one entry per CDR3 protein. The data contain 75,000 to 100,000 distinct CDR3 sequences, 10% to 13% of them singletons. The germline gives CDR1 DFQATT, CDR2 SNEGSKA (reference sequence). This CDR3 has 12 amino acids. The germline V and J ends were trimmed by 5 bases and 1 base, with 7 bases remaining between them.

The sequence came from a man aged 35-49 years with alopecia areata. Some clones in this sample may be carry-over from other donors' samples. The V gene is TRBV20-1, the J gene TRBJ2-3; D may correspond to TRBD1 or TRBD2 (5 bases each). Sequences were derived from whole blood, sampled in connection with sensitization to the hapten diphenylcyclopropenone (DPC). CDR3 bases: TGCAGTGCTGGGGGACGCACAGATACGCAGTATTTT. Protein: CSAGGRTDTQYF.